The source of this T cell receptor beta chain is a study of T-cell reconstitution after alpha-beta-depleted transplantation in children. Regarding the study as a whole: Surviving recipient T cells and thymic progenitors produced the high day-60 TCRbeta diversity seen in some patients. T-cell counts and diversity at one year post-transplant came mainly from newly produced T cells. As was reported, about two months after transplant, alpha-beta T cells came from several hundred expanded graft clones.

V was cut by 6 bases and J by 2 bases, with 24 bases left in between. Germline V gene sequence: CDR1 DFQATT, CDR2 SNEGSKA (reference sequence). The CDR3 contains 17 residues. A library of TCRbeta sequences, prepared with unique molecular identifiers, was generated. TCRdb fed the PCR reads into MiXCR, producing one record per CDR3 protein. Here the sample spans fewer than 700,000 distinct CDR3 sequences, 10% to 15% being singletons. Turning to this clonotype: Its specificity is not known.

The genes are TRBV20-1 and TRBJ2-3; the D call may be TRBD1 or TRBD2 (6 bases each). The sequenced sample was PBMCs, mostly from graft donor cells, obtained 360 days after TCRalphabeta/CD19-depleted stem cell transplant. The source is a male patient between 5 and 17 years old who had a stem cell transplant for acute myeloid leukemia, so the T cells may come from the graft donor. This CDR3 reads CSAGGGRADTFTDTQYF. CDR3 in DNA: TGCAGTGCCGGTGGGGGGCGGGCCGATACCTTCACAGATACGCAGTATTTT.